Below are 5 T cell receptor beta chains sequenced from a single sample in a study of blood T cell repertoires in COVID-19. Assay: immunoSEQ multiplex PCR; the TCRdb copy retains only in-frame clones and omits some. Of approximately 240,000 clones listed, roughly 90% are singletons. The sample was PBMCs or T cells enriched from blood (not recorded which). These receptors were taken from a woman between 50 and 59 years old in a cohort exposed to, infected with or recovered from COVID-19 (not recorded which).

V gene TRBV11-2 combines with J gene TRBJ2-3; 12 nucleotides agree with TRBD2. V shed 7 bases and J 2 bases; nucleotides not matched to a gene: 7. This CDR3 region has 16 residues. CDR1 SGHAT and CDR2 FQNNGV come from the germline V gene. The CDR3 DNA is TGTGCCAGCACCGGACTAGCGGGGACAAACACAGATACGCAGTATTTT. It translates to CASTGLAGTNTDTQYF.

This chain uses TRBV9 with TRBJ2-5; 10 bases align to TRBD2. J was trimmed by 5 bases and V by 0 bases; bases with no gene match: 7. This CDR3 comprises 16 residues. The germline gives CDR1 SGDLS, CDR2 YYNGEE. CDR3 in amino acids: CASSVDPAGGQETQYF. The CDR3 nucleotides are TGTGCCAGCAGCGTAGATCCAGCGGGGGGGCAGGAGACCCAGTACTTC.

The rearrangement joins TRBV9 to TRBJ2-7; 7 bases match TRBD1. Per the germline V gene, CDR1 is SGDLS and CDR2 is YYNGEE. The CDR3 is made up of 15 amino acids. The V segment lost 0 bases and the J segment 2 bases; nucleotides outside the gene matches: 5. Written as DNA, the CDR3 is TGTGCCAGCAGCGTAGAGGGACAGCCAACCTACGAGCAGTACTTC. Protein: CASSVEGQPTYEQYF. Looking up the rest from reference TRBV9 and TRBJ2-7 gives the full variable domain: DSGVTQTPKHLITATGQRVTLRCSPRSGDLSVYWYQQSLDQGLQFLIQYYNGEERAKGNILERFSAQQFPDLHSELNLSSLELGDSALYFCASSVEGQPTYEQYFGPGTRLTVT.

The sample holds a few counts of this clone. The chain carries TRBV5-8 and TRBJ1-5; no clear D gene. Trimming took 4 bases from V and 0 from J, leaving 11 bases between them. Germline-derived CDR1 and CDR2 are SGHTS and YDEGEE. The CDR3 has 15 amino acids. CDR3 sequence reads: CASSRGGYSNQPQHF. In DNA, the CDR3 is TGTGCCAGCAGCCGCGGAGGGTATAGCAATCAGCCCCAGCATTTT.

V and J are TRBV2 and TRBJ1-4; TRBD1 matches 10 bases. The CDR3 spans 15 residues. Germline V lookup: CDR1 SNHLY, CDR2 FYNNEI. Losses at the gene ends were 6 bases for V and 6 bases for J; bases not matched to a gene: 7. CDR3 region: CASSGSGTGDEKLFF. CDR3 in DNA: TGTGCCAGCAGCGGGTCGGGGACAGGGGATGAAAAACTGTTTTTT.